This T cell receptor beta chain was observed in a study of shared clonotypes between healthy human individuals. The CDR3 length is 16 residues. CDR1 is LNHDA and CDR2 is SQIVND in the germline V gene (reference sequence). Trimming left V 7 bases short and J 0 bases short, with 13 bases between. Profiling relied on immunoSEQ multiplex PCR, and the TCRdb table lists in-frame clones only, not all of them. Among millions of clones listed, around nine tenths were seen once. This chain uses TRBV19 with TRBJ2-6, with D maybe TRBD2 (5 bases). The source of this sequence is a man younger than 30 in good health. The sample consisted of naive CD4+ T cells sorted from blood. The subset was: CD45RA+ positively selected. This CDR3 is CASNLAGGSGANVLTF. CDR3 coding DNA: TGTGCCAGTAATCTAGCAGGTGGCTCTGGGGCCAACGTCCTGACTTTC. Looking up the rest from reference TRBV19 and TRBJ2-6 gives the full variable domain: DGGITQSPKYLFRKEGQNVTLSCEQNLNHDAMYWYRQDPGQGLRLIYYSQIVNDFQKGDIAEGYSVSREKKESFPLTVTSAQKNPTAFYLCASNLAGGSGANVLTFGAGSRLTVL.